Sequencing of this T cell receptor beta chain was carried out in a study of control samples from healthy donors and cancer patients. The germline V gene has CDR1 SGHAT and CDR2 FQNNGV. The CDR3 is 14 residues long. V shed 4 bases, J shed 7 bases, and the junction held 7 bases outside the gene matches. Generated by immunoSEQ multiplex PCR, the TCRdb table keeps only in-frame clones and is missing some. Of 100,000 to 150,000 clones in the sample, about 88% were seen once. The chain employs TRBV11-2 and TRBJ2-4, with 7 bases that match TRBD1. The sequence was collected from a man aged 50-59 years in good health. Sequenced material: blood. The CDR3 here is CASSYRDSWNIQYF. In DNA, the CDR3 is TGTGCCAGCAGCTACCGGGACAGTTGGAACATTCAGTACTTC. Looking up the rest from reference TRBV11-2 and TRBJ2-4 gives the full variable domain: EAGVAQSPRYKIIEKRQSVAFWCNPISGHATLYWYQQILGQGPKLLIQFQNNGVVDDSQLPKDRFSAERLKGVDSTLKIQPAKLEDSAVYLCASSYRDSWNIQYFGAGTRLSVL.